One T cell receptor (beta chain) is described in this entry. Its specificity is unknown. The CDR3 has 17 amino acids. Per the germline V gene, CDR1 is SEHNR and CDR2 is FQNEAQ (reference sequence). Trimming cost V 1 base and J 2 bases; bases outside gene matches: 4. This specimen comes from a study of identical twins. Study findings and constraints: Compared with models, monozygotic twins showed more out-of-frame TCR alpha sharing. Conclusions were drawn cross-sectionally by statistical analysis, without following the same donors. Whereas memory repertoires showed no such difference, abundant cord blood beta clonotypes carried fewer insertions.

Healthy Caucasians alone served as donors. MiXCR, applied by TCRdb to the 5' RACE reads, yields one record per CDR3 protein. This sample has 700,000 to 950,000 distinct CDR3 sequences, with over 9% found just once. This same sample was also taken into another study, of yellow fever vaccine responses in identical twins.

This chain uses TRBV7-9 with TRBJ2-1; 11 bases line up with TRBD2. The material sequenced was PBMCs. The sequence derives from a woman between 18 and 29 years old in good health. This chain's CDR3 is CASSLGATSGTYNEQFF. DNA of the CDR3: TGTGCCAGCAGCTTAGGGGCGACTAGCGGGACCTACAATGAGCAGTTCTTC.